The subject of this entry is one TCR beta chain. Antigen: not known. The sample comes from a study of shared clonotypes between healthy human individuals. Notes on the study in general: Across four donors, naive CD4 shared roughly 5.2%, naive CD8 more than 3%, memory CD4 roughly 2.4%, memory CD8 0.4% to 0.5%.

Here immunoSEQ multiplex PCR was the method, and the copy in TCRdb shows in-frame clones only, minus some. The table shows some 2,000,000 clones, with approximately 95% occurring only once. Terminally differentiated effector memory CD45RA+ cells were left out of the naive CD8 fraction, which was CD45RO-negative and positively selected for CCR7. Germline V CDR1 and CDR2: SEHNR, FQNEAQ (reference sequence). The CDR3 has 15 amino acids. Trimming left V 3 bases short and J 2 bases short, with 10 bases between. The TCR sequence derives from a man between 18 and 35 years old in good health. The sequenced material came from naive CD8+ T cells sorted from blood. The chain joins TRBV7-9 to TRBJ2-2; a possible D gene is TRBD1 (6 bases). In nucleotides, the CDR3 is TGTGCCAGCAGCTTGGCGGACAGAAACACCGGGGAGCTGTTTTTT. This encodes CASSLADRNTGELFF. The whole variable domain, remainder taken from reference TRBV7-9 and TRBJ2-2, is DTGVSQNPRHKITKRGQNVTFRCDPISEHNRLYWYRQTLGQGPEFLTYFQNEAQLEKSRLLSDRFSAERPKGSFSTLEIQRTEQGDSAMYLCASSLADRNTGELFFGEGSRLTVL.